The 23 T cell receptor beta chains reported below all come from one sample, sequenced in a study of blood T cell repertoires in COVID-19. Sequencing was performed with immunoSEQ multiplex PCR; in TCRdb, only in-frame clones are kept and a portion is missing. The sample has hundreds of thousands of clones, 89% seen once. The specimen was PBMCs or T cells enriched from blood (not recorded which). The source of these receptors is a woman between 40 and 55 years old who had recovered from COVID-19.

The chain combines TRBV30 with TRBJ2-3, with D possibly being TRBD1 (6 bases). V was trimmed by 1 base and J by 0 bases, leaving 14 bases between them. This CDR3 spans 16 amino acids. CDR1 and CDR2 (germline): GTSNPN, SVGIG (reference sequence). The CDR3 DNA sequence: TGTGCCTGGAGTGCAGGGGCCTCAACTAGCACAGATACGCAGTATTTT. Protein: CAWSAGASTSTDTQYF.

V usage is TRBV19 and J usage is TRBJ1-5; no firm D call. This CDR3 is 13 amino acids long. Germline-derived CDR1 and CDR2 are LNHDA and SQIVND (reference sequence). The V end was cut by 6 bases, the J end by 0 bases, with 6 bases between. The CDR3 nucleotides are TGTGCCAGTAGCGCGAATAGCAATCAGCCCCAGCATTTT. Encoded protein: CASSANSNQPQHF. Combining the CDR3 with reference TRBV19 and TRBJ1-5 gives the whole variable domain DGGITQSPKYLFRKEGQNVTLSCEQNLNHDAMYWYRQDPGQGLRLIYYSQIVNDFQKGDIAEGYSVSREKKESFPLTVTSAQKNPTAFYLCASSANSNQPQHFGDGTRLSIL.

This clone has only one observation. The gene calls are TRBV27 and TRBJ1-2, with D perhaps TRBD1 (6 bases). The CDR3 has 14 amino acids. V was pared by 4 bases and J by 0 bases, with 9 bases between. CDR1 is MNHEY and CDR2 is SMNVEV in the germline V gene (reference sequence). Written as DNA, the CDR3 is TGTGCCAGCAGTTCTTGGACAGCTAACTATGGCTACACCTTC. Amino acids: CASSSWTANYGYTF.

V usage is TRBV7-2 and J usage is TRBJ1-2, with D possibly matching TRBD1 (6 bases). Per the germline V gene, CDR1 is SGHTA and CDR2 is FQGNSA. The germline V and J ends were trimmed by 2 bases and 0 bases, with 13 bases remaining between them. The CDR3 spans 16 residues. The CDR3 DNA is TGTGCCAGCAGCTTAAGGGCCGGGACAACTAACTATGGCTACACCTTC. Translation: CASSLRAGTTNYGYTF. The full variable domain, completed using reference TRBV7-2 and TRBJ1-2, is GAGVSQSPSNKVTEKGKDVELRCDPISGHTALYWYRQSLGQGLEFLIYFQGNSAPDKSGLPSDRFSAERTGGSVSTLTIQRTQQEDSAVYLCASSLRAGTTNYGYTFGSGTRLTVV.

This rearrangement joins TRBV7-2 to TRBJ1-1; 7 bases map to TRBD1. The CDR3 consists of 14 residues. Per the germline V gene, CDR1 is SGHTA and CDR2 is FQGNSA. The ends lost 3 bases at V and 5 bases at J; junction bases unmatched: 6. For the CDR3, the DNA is TGTGCCAGCAGCTTTTTCCAGGGGGAAACTGAAGCTTTCTTT. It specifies CASSFFQGETEAFF.

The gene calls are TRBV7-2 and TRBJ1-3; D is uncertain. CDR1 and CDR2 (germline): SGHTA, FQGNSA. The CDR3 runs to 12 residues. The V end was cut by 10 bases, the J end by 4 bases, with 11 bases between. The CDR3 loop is CATGSRGNTIYF. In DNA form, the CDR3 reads TGTGCCACCGGGTCGAGAGGAAACACCATATATTTT.

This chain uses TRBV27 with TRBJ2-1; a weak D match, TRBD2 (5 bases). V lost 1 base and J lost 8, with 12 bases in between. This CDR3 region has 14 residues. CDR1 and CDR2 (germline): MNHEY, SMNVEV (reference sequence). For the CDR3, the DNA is TGTGCCAGCAGTTTATTGGAGGTTGGCTATGAGCAGTTCTTC. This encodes CASSLLEVGYEQFF.

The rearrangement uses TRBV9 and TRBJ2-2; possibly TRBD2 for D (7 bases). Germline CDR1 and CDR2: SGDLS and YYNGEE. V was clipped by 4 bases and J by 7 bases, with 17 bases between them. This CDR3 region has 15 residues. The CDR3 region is CASSRGAPYIGELFF. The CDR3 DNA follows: TGTGCCAGCAGCCGGGGGGCCCCATACATCGGGGAGCTGTTTTTT.

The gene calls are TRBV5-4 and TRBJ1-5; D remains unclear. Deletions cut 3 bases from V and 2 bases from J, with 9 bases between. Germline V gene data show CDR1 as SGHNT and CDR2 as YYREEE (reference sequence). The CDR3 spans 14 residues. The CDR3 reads CASSSGIGNQPQHF. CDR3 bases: TGTGCCAGCAGCTCCGGTATAGGCAATCAGCCCCAGCATTTT.

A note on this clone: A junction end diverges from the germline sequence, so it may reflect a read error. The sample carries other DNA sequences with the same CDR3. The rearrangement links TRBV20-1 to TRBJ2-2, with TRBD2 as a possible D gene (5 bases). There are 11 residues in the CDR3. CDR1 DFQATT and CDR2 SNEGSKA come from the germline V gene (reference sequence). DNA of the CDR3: TGCAGTGCTCCGGGCACCGGGGAACTGTTTTTT. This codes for CSAPGTGELFF.

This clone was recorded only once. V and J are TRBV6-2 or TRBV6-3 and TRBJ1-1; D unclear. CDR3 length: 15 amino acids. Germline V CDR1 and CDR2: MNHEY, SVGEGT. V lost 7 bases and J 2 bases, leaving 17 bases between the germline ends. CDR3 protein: CASNPYAGVNTEAFF. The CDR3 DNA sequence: TGTGCCAGCAACCCGTACGCTGGAGTTAACACTGAAGCTTTCTTT.

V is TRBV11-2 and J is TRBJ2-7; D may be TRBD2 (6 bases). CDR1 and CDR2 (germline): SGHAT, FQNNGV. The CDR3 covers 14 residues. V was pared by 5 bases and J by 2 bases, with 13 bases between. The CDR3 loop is CASSTQRVPYEQYF. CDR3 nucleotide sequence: TGTGCCAGCAGCACCCAGCGGGTGCCCTACGAGCAGTACTTC.

DNA of the CDR3: TGTGCCAGCAGCGTAGGGTGGCCGAACACCGGGGAGCTGTTTTTT. It yields the protein CASSVGWPNTGELFF. The chain combines TRBV9 with TRBJ2-2; D remains unclear. The germline V gene has CDR1 SGDLS and CDR2 YYNGEE. The CDR3 is 15 amino acids. The germline V and J ends were trimmed by 0 bases and 0 bases, with 6 bases remaining between them.

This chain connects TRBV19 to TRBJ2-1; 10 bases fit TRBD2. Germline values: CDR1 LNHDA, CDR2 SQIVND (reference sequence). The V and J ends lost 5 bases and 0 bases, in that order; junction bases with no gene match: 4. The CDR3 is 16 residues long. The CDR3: CASSWASGSSYNEQFF. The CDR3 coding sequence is TGTGCCAGTAGTTGGGCTAGCGGGAGCTCCTACAATGAGCAGTTCTTC.

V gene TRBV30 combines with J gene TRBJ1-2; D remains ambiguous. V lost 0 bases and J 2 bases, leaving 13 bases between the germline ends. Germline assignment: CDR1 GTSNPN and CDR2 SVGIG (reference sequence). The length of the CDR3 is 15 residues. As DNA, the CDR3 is TGTGCCTGGAGTGTGAGGCCAATCTCAAACTATGGCTACACCTTC. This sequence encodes CAWSVRPISNYGYTF.

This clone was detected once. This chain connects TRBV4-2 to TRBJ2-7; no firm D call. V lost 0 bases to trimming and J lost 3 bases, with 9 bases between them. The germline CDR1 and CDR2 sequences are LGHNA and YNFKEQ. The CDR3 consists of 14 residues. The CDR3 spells CASSQDFNSYEQYF. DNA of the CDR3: TGTGCCAGCAGCCAAGATTTTAATAGCTACGAGCAGTACTTC.

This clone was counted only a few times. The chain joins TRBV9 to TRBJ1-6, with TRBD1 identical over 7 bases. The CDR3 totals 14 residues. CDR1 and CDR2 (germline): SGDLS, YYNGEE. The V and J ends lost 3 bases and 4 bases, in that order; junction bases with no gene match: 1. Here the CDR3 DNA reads TGTGCCAGCAGCGGGACAGGTTATAATTCACCCCTCCACTTT. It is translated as CASSGTGYNSPLHF.

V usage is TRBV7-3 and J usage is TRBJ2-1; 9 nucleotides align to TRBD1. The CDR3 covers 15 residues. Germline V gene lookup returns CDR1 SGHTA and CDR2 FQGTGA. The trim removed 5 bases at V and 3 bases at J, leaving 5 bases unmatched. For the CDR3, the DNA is TGTGCCAGCAGCCTCGGGACAGGGAGCTACAATGAGCAGTTCTTC. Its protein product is CASSLGTGSYNEQFF.

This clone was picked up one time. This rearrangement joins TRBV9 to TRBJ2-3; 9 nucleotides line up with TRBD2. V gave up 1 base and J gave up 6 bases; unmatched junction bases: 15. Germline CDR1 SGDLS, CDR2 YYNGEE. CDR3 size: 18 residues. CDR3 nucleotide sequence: TGTGCCAGCAGCGTAAGAGCGGGGGGTCTTCAACACACGGATACGCAGTATTTT. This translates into CASSVRAGGLQHTDTQYF.

The CDR3 DNA reads TGTGCCAGCGGCCTATACGAGCAGTACTTC. It specifies CASGLYEQYF. The chain uses TRBV3-1 (or the pseudogene TRBV3-2) and TRBJ2-7, with D uncertain. CDR3 length equals 10 residues. Per the germline V gene, CDR1 is LGHDT and CDR2 is YNNKEL (reference sequence). V was cut by 8 bases and J by 4 bases, with 6 bases left in between.

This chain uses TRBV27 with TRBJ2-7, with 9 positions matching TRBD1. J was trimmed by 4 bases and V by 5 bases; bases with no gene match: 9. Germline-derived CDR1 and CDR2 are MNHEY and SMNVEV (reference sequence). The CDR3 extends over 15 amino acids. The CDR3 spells CASSPPGTGHYEQYF. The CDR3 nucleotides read TGTGCCAGCAGTCCCCCCGGGACAGGGCATTACGAGCAGTACTTC.

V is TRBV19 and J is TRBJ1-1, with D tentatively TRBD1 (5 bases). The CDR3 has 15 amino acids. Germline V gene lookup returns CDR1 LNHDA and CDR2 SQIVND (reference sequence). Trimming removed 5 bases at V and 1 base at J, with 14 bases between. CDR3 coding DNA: TGTGCCAGTAGTGCAGTGGGACTGCCGAACACTGAAGCTTTCTTT. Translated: CASSAVGLPNTEAFF.

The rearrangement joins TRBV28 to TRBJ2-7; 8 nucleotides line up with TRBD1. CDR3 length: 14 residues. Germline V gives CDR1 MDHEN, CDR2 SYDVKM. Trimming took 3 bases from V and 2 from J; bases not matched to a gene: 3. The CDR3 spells CASSLAGQAYEQYF. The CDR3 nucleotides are TGTGCCAGCAGTTTGGCGGGACAGGCCTACGAGCAGTACTTC.